This section outlines one T cell receptor (beta chain) sequence together with its context. There are 15 residues in the CDR3. With V trimmed by 3 bases and J by 5 bases, 6 bases remained unmatched. Germline V gives CDR1 LGHNA, CDR2 YSLEER. This entry comes from a study of cytotoxic CD8 clonotypes in ibrutinib-treated CLL. On the study more broadly: On average, each sample had some 250,000 productive templates and about 89,000 productive rearrangements.

Sequencing used immunoSEQ multiplex PCR; TCRdb keeps in-frame clones, though not all of them. The sample shows 97,000 or so clones, about 78% of them seen only once. The specimen comprised PBMCs, sampled after 12 months of ibrutinib treatment. The clonotype was recovered from a human donor with chronic lymphocytic leukemia. The chain recombines TRBV4-3 with TRBJ2-3; 9 positions match TRBD2. The CDR3 nucleotides are TGCGCCAGCAGCCAGGGCGGGGGGGCGATAGATACGCAGTATTTT. Translating it yields CASSQGGGAIDTQYF.